These T cell receptor beta chains were read from a single sample in a study of vaccination effects on CD4 cells after COVID-19. Their cognate antigens are unknown. Generated by immunoSEQ multiplex PCR, the TCRdb table keeps only in-frame clones and is missing some. The table lists tens of thousands of clones, approximately 79% of them singletons. The source was CD4+ T cells from PBMCs cultured with HCoV-NL63 spike peptides, collected before COVID-19 vaccination. All receptors derive from a human donor who received a COVID-19 vaccine. The CDR3 runs from the conserved cysteine through the conserved F or W. Each record gives: clone size, J gene, D gene, V gene, CDR3 DNA, CDR3 protein. A D gene is named only where the DNA matches it firmly. Size is omitted from some rows. Given values are once, few, many or a class for expanded clones.

NA	TRBJ1-2	TRBD1	TRBV28	TGTGCCAGCAGTTCGATGATACAGGGGAACTATGGCTACACCTTC	CASSSMIQGNYGYTF
NA	TRBJ1-4	TRBD1	TRBV9	TGTGCCAGCAGCCCCCGGACAGGGGGAGATGAAAAACTGTTTTTT	CASSPRTGGDEKLFF
NA	TRBJ2-5	TRBD2	TRBV2	TGTGCCAGCAAGCGGGACGAGGGCTGGCAGACCCAGTACTTC	CASKRDEGWQTQYF
once	TRBJ2-3	TRBD2	TRBV27	TGTGCCAGCAGTTTATCTGATTTGCGGGGGGACCCAGATACGCAGTATTTT	CASSLSDLRGDPDTQYF
NA	TRBJ1-5	NA	TRBV9	TGTGCCAGCAGCGTAGGGGGGGGGCAGCCCCAGCATTTT	CASSVGGGQPQHF
NA	TRBJ1-4	NA	TRBV19	TGTGCCAGTAGTATGCAGGGTGAAAAACTGTTTTTT	CASSMQGEKLFF
NA	TRBJ2-1	NA	TRBV6-1	TGTGCCAGCAGTGAGTCCCTAGCAGTCGCCTACAATGAGCAGTTCTTC	CASSESLAVAYNEQFF
NA	TRBJ2-3	NA	TRBV7-2	TGTGCCAGCAGCCCGGGGCGCAGGGCCCCAGATACGCAGTATTTT	CASSPGRRAPDTQYF
NA	TRBJ2-2	NA	TRBV6-6	TGTGCCAGCAGGGTCCTCAGGGAAACCGGGGAGCTGTTTTTT	CASRVLRETGELFF
NA	TRBJ1-2	NA	TRBV3-1/TRBV3-2	TGTGCCAGCAGCCAAGGGTTTCAAGGAGGCTATGGCTACACCTTC	CASSQGFQGGYGYTF
NA	TRBJ2-3	NA	TRBV12-3/TRBV12-4	TGTGCCAGCAGTTTCACAGATACGCAGTATTTT	CASSFTDTQYF
NA	TRBJ2-1	TRBD2	TRBV6-6	TGTGCCAGCAGATCCGCGCAGCGGGGGGCACACAATGAGCAGTTCTTC	CASRSAQRGAHNEQFF
NA	TRBJ1-1	NA	TRBV27	TGTGCCAGCAGTTTAGGACAGTTTGGCACTGAAGCTTTCTTT	CASSLGQFGTEAFF
NA	TRBJ2-1	NA	TRBV7-2	TGTGCCAGCAGCTTAGTTTCGGACCCGATCAATGAGCAGTTCTTC	CASSLVSDPINEQFF
once	TRBJ1-1	TRBD1	TRBV5-6	TGTGCCAGCAGCGTAAGCCACAGGGGGAACACTGAAGCTTTCTTT	CASSVSHRGNTEAFF
NA	TRBJ1-5	NA	TRBV4-1	TGCGCCAGCAGCCTTCGGACAGTAGATAGCAATCAGCCCCAGCATTTT	CASSLRTVDSNQPQHF
NA	TRBJ1-4	NA	TRBV10-3	TGTGCCATCAGTGAGGGGGGCGGGCTTAATGAAAAACTGTTTTTT	CAISEGGGLNEKLFF
NA	TRBJ2-3	NA	TRBV19	TGTGCCAGTAGTATAGGTTCGACGCCGCCCACGCAGTATTTT	CASSIGSTPPTQYF
NA	TRBJ2-5	NA	TRBV6-1	TGTGCCAGCAGTGAATTCGGACGCCTTAGGGAAGAGACCCAGTACTTC	CASSEFGRLREETQYF
NA	TRBJ2-3	TRBD2	TRBV7-2	TGTGCCAGCAGCCCGGCCGGGACTAGAACAGATACGCAGTATTTT	CASSPAGTRTDTQYF
NA	TRBJ2-2	NA	TRBV7-9	TGTGCCAGCAGCATAGCTGACGGGGAGCTGTTTTTT	CASSIADGELFF
NA	TRBJ2-2	NA	TRBV3-1/TRBV3-2	TGTGCCAGCAGCTTTCGTACCGGGGAGCTGTTTTTT	CASSFRTGELFF
once	TRBJ1-2	NA	TRBV28	TGTGCCAGCAGTTCCCCGCCTCGGGGTCAGTATGGCTACACCTTC	CASSSPPRGQYGYTF
NA	TRBJ1-2	NA	TRBV6-5	TGTGCCAGCACCGTGACAGCCACCCTCAACTATGGCTACACCTTC	CASTVTATLNYGYTF
few	TRBJ1-4	NA	TRBV5-1	TGCGCCAGCAGCTTGGCTGACGGTGGGGATGAAAAACTGTTTTTT	CASSLADGGDEKLFF
NA	TRBJ1-6	TRBD1	TRBV2	TGTGCCAGCAGCTTGACAGGGGCGGATAATTCACCCCTCCACTTT	CASSLTGADNSPLHF
few	TRBJ1-2	NA	TRBV24-1	TGTGCCACCAGTGACGCCGGACGGGTCTATGGCTACACCTTC	CATSDAGRVYGYTF
NA	TRBJ1-2	NA	TRBV6-6	TGTGCCAGCAGCCCCGAACAGCGGCAGGGCTACTATGGCTACACCTTC	CASSPEQRQGYYGYTF
NA	TRBJ1-2	NA	TRBV6-2/TRBV6-3	TGTGCCAGCAGTTTCCGGACGCCCCGGGAGGGCTACACCTTC	CASSFRTPREGYTF
NA	TRBJ2-5	TRBD1	TRBV5-1	TGCGCCAGCAGCTTGGAAGGACAGGGGGTTAAAGAGACCCAGTACTTC	CASSLEGQGVKETQYF
once	TRBJ2-6	NA	TRBV18	TGTGCCAGCTCACCACTTTTATCCGGGGCCAACGTCCTGACTTTC	CASSPLLSGANVLTF
NA	TRBJ2-3	NA	TRBV5-6	TGTGCCAGCAAGGTGTCCTTTAACACAGATACGCAGTATTTT	CASKVSFNTDTQYF
NA	TRBJ1-5	NA	TRBV2	TGTGCCAGCAGTGAAAGGGGGGTTGGGCCCCAGCATTTT	CASSERGVGPQHF
few	TRBJ2-2	NA	TRBV18	TGTGCCAGCTCGCACGGATCCGGGGAGCTGTTTTTT	CASSHGSGELFF
NA	TRBJ2-1	TRBD2	TRBV5-6	TGTGCCAGCAGCGTAAGCGGGGGGCCCGACAATGAGCAGTTCTTC	CASSVSGGPDNEQFF
NA	TRBJ2-2	TRBD2	TRBV19	TGTGCCAGTAGTAAATTGGGACTAGCGGGGAACACCGGGGAGCTGTTTTTT	CASSKLGLAGNTGELFF
NA	TRBJ1-1	NA	TRBV7-9	TGTGCCAGCAGCTCCCGACAGATGAACACTGAAGCTTTCTTT	CASSSRQMNTEAFF
NA	TRBJ2-2	NA	TRBV4-1	TGCGCCAGCAGCCCCCTTGGGGGGCGGTTCGGGGAGCTGTTTTTT	CASSPLGGRFGELFF
few	TRBJ1-1	NA	TRBV6-2/TRBV6-3	TGTGCCAGCAGCCCGGGACTGCCATTTGTCGCTGAAGCTTTCTTT	CASSPGLPFVAEAFF
NA	TRBJ1-2	NA	TRBV6-2/TRBV6-3	TGTGCCAGCAGTCGCACCGGGACGGCGCACTATGGCTACACCTTC	CASSRTGTAHYGYTF
NA	TRBJ2-2	NA	TRBV12-3/TRBV12-4	TGTGCCAGCAGCCCGATAAGGGCCGGGGAGCTGTTTTTT	CASSPIRAGELFF
NA	TRBJ2-1	TRBD2	TRBV3-1/TRBV3-2	TGTGCCAGCAGCCAAGGAATAGCGGGGGGGTTCAATGAGCAGTTCTTC	CASSQGIAGGFNEQFF
NA	TRBJ1-2	NA	TRBV5-1	TGCGCCAGCAGCTACGGAGTCCCGGTTGAAGATGGCTACACCTTC	CASSYGVPVEDGYTF
NA	TRBJ1-5	TRBD1	TRBV6-5	TGTGCCAGCAGTTCTGTAGGGGGCTATTCACAGCCCCAGCATTTT	CASSSVGGYSQPQHF
once	TRBJ2-1	NA	TRBV5-1	TGCGCCAGCATCCCGGGGGTGAATGAGCAGTTCTTC	CASIPGVNEQFF
few	TRBJ1-1	NA	TRBV9	TGTGCCAGCAGCGTAGATTTGAGTTTGGGGGACGACACTGAAGCTTTCTTT	CASSVDLSLGDDTEAFF
NA	TRBJ2-3	TRBD2	TRBV5-4	TGTGCCAGCAGCAAGGCGGGGGGCACAGATACGCAGTATTTT	CASSKAGGTDTQYF
NA	TRBJ2-1	TRBD1	TRBV25-1	TGTGCCAGCAGTGAACTGGGAGCCGGGACAGGGATTAGGAATGAGCAGTTCTTC	CASSELGAGTGIRNEQFF
NA	TRBJ1-3	NA	TRBV18	TGTGCCAGCTCACCACCACAGAGAAACACCATATATTTT	CASSPPQRNTIYF
NA	TRBJ2-5	NA	TRBV18	TGTGCCAGCTCACCAGGGAACCGAGAGACCCAGTACTTC	CASSPGNRETQYF
few	TRBJ1-2	NA	TRBV24-1	TGTGCCACCAGTGACCGCCGGGGGAACTATGGCTACACCTTC	CATSDRRGNYGYTF
NA	TRBJ2-2	NA	TRBV7-8	TGTGCCAGCAGCTTATTTTCGGGGGGCGTCGACACCGGGGAGCTGTTTTTT	CASSLFSGGVDTGELFF
NA	TRBJ1-4	NA	TRBV9	TGTGCCAGCAGCGTTCAGGGGAGCACTAATGAAAAACTGTTTTTT	CASSVQGSTNEKLFF
NA	TRBJ2-2	NA	TRBV12-5	TGTGCTAGTGGTTTGGTAGCCCCCGGGGAGCTGTTTTTT	CASGLVAPGELFF
NA	TRBJ1-2	NA	TRBV6-1	TGTGCCAGCAGTGAATATCAGGTGACGAATGGCTATGGCTACACCTTC	CASSEYQVTNGYGYTF